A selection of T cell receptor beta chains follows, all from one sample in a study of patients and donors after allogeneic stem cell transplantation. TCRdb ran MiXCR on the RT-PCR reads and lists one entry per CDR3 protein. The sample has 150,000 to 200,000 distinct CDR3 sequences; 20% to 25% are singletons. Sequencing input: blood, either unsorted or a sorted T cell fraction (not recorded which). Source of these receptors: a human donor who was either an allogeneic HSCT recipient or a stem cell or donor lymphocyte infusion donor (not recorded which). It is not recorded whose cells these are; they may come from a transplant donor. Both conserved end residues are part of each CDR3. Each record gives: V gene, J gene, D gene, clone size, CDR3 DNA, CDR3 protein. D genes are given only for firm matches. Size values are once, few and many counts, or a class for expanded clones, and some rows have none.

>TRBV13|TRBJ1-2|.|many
TGTGCCAGCAGCCCGACATCCGCCACCTATGGCTACACCTTC
CASSPTSATYGYTF
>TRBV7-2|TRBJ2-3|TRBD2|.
TGTGCCAGCAGCTTCGGGACTAGTTGCCCAGATACGCAGTATTTT
CASSFGTSCPDTQYF
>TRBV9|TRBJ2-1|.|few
TGTGCCAGCTCACCAGGGGTTGAGCAGTTCTTC
CASSPGVEQFF
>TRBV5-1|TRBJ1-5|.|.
TGCGCCAGCAGCCCTCCCTTAATTCAGCCCCAGCATTTT
CASSPPLIQPQHF
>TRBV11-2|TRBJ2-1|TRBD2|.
TGTGCCAGCAGCTTAGGTCTCGGGACTAGGTTTGAGCAGTTCTTC
CASSLGLGTRFEQFF
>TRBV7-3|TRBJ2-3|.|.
TGTGCCAGCAGCGAGGGATTTAACGCAGATACGCAGTATTTT
CASSEGFNADTQYF
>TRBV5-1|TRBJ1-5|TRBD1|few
TGCGCCAGCAGCTGGGGACAGGGCGACAATCAGCCCCAGCATTTT
CASSWGQGDNQPQHF
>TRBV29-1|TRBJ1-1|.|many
TGCAGCGTTGAAGATCTTGGTAGACAGGAGGGTACTGAAGCTTTCTTT
CSVEDLGRQEGTEAFF
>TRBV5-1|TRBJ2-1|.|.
TGCGCCAGCGGTAGGTCAAAGTTCGATTTACACAATGAGCAGTTCTTC
CASGRSKFDLHNEQFF
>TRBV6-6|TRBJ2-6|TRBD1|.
TGTGCCAGCACCAAACCCCAGGGGGCAAGCTCTGGGGCCAACGTCCTGACTTTC
CASTKPQGASSGANVLTF
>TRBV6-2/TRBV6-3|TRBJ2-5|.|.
TGTGCCAGCAGTTATTCGACAGTCCCGTACCAAGAGACCCAGTACTTC
CASSYSTVPYQETQYF
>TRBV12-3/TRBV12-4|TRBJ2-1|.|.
TGTGCCAGCAGTCGCAATGAGCAGTTCTTC
CASSRNEQFF
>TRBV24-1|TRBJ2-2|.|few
TGTGCCACCAGTGAGACAGAGGCGAACACCGGGGAGCTGTTTTTT
CATSETEANTGELFF
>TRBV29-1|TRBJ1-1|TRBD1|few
TGCAGCCTGGGACAGGGTGATGGTACTGAAGCTTTCTTT
CSLGQGDGTEAFF
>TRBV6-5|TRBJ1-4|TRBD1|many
TGTGCCAGCAGCCAGAGCGCGACAGGGGTGGGCGAAAAACTGTTTTTT
CASSQSATGVGEKLFF
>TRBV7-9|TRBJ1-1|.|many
TGTGCCAGCAGCTTAGGTGGAGACACTGAAGCTTTCTTT
CASSLGGDTEAFF